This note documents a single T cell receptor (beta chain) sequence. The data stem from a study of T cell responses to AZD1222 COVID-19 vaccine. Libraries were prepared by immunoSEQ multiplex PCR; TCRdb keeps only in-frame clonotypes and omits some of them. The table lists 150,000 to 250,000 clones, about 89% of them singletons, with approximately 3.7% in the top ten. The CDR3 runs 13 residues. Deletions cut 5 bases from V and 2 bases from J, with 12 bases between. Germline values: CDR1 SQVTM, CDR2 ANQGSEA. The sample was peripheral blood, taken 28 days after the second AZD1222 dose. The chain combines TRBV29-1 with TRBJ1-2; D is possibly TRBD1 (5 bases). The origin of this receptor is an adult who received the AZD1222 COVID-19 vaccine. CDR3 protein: CSVYIGVNYGYTF. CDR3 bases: TGCAGCGTTTATATAGGGGTGAACTATGGCTACACCTTC.